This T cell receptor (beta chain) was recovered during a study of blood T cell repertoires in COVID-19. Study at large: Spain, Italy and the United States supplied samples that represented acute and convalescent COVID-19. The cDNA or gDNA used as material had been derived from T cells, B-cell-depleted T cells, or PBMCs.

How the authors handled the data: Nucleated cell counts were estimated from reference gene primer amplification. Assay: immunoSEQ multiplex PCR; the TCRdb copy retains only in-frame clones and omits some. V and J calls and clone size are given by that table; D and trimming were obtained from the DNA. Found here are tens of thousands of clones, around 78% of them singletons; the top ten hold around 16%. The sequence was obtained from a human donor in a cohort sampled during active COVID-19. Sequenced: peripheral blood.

The CDR3 DNA reads TGCAGCGGACTAGCGGCCTCCTACAATGAGCAGTTCTTC. It is translated as CSGLAASYNEQFF. The chain employs TRBV29-1 and TRBJ2-1; 9 bases align to TRBD2. V was clipped by 7 bases and J by 0 bases; unmatched bases: 1. The CDR3 has 13 residues. The germline CDR1 and CDR2 sequences are SQVTM and ANQGSEA.